Detailed here is one T cell receptor (beta chain). Its antigen is not known. TCRdb independently ran MiXCR on the reads; one entry per CDR3 protein. In the table there are about half a million distinct CDR3 sequences, roughly a third of which are singletons. This sample is part of a study of T cell repertoires in cytomegalovirus infection. Study in general: Public signatures in TCR beta pointed to CMV infection and matching HLA type.

Trimming removed 0 bases at V and 2 bases at J, with 15 bases between. The CDR3 spans 17 residues. The germline CDR1 and CDR2 sequences are SGDLS and YYNGEE. Points from the study as a whole: HLA-C-restricted CMV clonotypes gave the most frequent clonotype in two of eight donors.

The receptor was isolated from a human donor in good health (CMV status not recorded). Some clones in this sample may be carry-over from other donors' samples. The chain carries TRBV9 and TRBJ2-1; unclear D gene. Sequenced here: cultured PBMCs, sampled from culture after CMV antigen stimulation. Written as DNA, the CDR3 is TGTGCCAGCAGCGTAGGCTACATGGGATCGACCTACAATGAGCAGTTCTTC. It is translated as CASSVGYMGSTYNEQFF.